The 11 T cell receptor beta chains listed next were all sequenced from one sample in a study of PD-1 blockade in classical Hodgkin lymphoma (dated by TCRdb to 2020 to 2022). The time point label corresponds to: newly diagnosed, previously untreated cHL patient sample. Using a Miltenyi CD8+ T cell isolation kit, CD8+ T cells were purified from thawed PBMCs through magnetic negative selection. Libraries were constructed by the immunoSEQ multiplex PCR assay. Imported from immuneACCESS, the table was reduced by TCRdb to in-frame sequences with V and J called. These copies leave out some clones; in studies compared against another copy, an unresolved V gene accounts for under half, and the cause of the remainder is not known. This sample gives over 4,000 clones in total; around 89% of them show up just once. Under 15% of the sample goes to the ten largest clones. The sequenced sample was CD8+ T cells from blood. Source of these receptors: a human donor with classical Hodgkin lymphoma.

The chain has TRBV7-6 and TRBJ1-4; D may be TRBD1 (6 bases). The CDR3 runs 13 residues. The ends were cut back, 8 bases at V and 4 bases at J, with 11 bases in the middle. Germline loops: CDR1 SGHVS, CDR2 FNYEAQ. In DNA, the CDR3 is TGTGCCAGCGGGGGGGACAATAATGAAAAACTGTTTTTT. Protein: CASGGDNNEKLFF.

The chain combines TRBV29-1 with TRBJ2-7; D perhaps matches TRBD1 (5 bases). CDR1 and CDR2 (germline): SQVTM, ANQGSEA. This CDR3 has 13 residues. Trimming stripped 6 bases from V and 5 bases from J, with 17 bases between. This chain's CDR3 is CSVENQGNNEQYF. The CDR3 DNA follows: TGCAGCGTCGAAAATCAGGGTAACAACGAGCAGTACTTC.

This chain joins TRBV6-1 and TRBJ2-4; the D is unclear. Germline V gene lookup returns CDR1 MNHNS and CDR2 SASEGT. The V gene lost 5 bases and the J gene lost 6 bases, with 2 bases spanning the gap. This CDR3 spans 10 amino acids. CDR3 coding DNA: TGTGCCAGCAGTCTAAACATTCAGTACTTC. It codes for CASSLNIQYF.

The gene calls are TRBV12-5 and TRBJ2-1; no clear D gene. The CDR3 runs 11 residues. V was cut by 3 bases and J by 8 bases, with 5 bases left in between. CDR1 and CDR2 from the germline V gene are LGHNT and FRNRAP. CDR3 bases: TGTGCTAGTGGTTTTGGGGATGAGCAGTTCTTC. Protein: CASGFGDEQFF.

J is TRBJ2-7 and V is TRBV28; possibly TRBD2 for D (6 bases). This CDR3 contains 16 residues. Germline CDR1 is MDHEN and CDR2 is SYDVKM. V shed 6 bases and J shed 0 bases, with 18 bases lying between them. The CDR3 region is CASSPTTGGSSYEQYF. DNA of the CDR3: TGTGCCAGCAGCCCCACTACCGGGGGAAGCTCCTACGAGCAGTACTTC.

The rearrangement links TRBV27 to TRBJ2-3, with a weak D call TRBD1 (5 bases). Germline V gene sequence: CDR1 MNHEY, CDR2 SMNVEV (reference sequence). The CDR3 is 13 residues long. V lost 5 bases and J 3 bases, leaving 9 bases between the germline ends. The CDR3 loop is CASSTRATDTQYF. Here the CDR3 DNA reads TGTGCCAGCAGTACCAGGGCTACAGATACGCAGTATTTT.

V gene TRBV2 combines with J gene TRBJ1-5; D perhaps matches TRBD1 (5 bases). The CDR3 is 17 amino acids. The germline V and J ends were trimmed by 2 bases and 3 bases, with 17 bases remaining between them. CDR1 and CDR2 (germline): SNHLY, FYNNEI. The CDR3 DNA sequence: TGTGCCAGCAGTGAATTAAGGGGTTACGGCGACAATCAGCCCCAGCATTTT. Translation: CASSELRGYGDNQPQHF.

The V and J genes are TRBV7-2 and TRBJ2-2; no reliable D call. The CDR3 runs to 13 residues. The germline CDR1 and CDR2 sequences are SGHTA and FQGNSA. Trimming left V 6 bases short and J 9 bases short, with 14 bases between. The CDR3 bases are TGTGCCAGCAGTCACACGTTAGGACGGGAGCTGTTTTTT. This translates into CASSHTLGRELFF.

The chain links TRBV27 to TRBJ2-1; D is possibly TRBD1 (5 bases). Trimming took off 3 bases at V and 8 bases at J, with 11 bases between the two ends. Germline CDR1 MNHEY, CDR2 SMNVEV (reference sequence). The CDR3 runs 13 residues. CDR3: CASSFRGRDEQFF. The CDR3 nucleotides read TGTGCCAGCAGTTTCAGAGGCAGGGATGAGCAGTTCTTC.

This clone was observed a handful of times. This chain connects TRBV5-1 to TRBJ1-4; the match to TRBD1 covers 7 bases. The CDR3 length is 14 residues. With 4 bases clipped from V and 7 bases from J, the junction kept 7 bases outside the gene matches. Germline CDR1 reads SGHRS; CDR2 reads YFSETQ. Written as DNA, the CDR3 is TGCGCCAGCAGCCGACAGGGTTCGGGTGAAAAACTGTTTTTT. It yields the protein CASSRQGSGEKLFF. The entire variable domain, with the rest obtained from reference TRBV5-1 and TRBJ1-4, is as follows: KAGVTQTPRYLIKTRGQQVTLSCSPISGHRSVSWYQQTPGQGLQFLFEYFSETQRNKGNFPGRFSGRQFSNSRSEMNVSTLELGDSALYLCASSRQGSGEKLFFGSGTQLSVL.

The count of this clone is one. The CDR3 nucleotides are TGTGCCAGCTCACCAGGGTGGACAGGGGCAGTGGAAGATACGCAGTATTTT. Its translation is CASSPGWTGAVEDTQYF. The V call is TRBV18, the J call TRBJ2-3, with TRBD1 matching 9 bases. Germline lookup yields CDR1 KGHSH and CDR2 LQKENI. This CDR3 has 17 residues. V dropped 2 bases and J dropped 5; count of bases not matched to a gene: 11.